This T cell receptor (beta chain) appears in the sequencing data of a study of blood T cell repertoires in COVID-19. In the study overall: COVID-19 samples collected from the United States, Italy and Spain covered acute and convalescent phases.

Generated by immunoSEQ multiplex PCR, the TCRdb table keeps only in-frame clones and is missing some. The table shows around 100,000 clones, with 91% occurring only once. This clone was seen just once. This receptor was taken from a human donor in a cohort sampled during active COVID-19. Material for sequencing was peripheral blood.

CDR3 sequence (DNA): TGTGCCAGCAGCCAAGTTAGCGGGTCCTCCTACGAGCAGTACTTC. Amino acids: CASSQVSGSSYEQYF. The chain recombines TRBV4-2 with TRBJ2-7; 7 bases are a match to TRBD2. Germline V CDR1 and CDR2: LGHNA, YNFKEQ. V shed 1 base and J 0 bases; nucleotides not matched to a gene: 3. The length of the CDR3 is 15 residues.